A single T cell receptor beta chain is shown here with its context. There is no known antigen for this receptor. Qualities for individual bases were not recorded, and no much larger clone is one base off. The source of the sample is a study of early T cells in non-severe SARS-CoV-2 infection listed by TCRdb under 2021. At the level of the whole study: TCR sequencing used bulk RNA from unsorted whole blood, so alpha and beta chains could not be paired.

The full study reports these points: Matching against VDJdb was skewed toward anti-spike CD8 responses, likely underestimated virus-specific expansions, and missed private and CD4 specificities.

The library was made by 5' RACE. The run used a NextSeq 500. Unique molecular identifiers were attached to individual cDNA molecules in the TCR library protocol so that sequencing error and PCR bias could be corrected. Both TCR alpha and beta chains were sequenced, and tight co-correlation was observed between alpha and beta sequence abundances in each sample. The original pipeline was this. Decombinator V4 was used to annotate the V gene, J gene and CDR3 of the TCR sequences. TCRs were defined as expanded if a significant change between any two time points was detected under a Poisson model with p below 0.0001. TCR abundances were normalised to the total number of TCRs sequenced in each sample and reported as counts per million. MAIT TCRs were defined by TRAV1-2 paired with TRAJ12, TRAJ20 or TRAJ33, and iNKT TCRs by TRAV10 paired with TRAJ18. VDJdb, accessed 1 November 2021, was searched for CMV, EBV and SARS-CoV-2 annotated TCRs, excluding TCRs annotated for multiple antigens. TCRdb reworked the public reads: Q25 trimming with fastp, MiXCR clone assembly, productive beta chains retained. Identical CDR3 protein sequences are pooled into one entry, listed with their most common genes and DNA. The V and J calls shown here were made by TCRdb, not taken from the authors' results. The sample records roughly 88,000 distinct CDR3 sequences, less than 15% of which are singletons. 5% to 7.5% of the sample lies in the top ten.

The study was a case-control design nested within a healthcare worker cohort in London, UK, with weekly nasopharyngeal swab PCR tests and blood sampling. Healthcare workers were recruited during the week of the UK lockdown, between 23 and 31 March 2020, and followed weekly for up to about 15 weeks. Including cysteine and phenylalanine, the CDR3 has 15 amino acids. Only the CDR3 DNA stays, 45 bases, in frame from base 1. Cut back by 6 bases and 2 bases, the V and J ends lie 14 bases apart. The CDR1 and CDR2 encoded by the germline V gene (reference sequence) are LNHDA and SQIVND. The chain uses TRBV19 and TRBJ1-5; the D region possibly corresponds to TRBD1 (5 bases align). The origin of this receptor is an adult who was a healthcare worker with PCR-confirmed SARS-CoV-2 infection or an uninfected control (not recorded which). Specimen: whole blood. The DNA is TGTGCCAGTAGGGCGGGGGGTAATGGCAATCAGCCCCAGCATTTT. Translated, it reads CASRAGGNGNQPQHF. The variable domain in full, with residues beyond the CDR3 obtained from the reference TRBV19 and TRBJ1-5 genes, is DGGITQSPKYLFRKEGQNVTLSCEQNLNHDAMYWYRQDPGQGLRLIYYSQIVNDFQKGDIAEGYSVSREKKESFPLTVTSAQKNPTAFYLCASRAGGNGNQPQHFGDGTRLSIL.